This TCR beta chain is drawn from a study of tumor-infiltrating lymphocytes in primary liver carcinoma. Study background: Men and women, 30 to 69 years of age, made up the patients.

Overall study findings and caveats: Tumor top-250-clone fractions significantly exceeded those of blood (p = 0.039). Tumor-adjacent and tumor-blood pairs showed less overlap than tumor region pairs.

In this sample, this clonotype turned up once. Its antigen is unidentified. Possible read error: a much larger clone is one base away. RNA and DNA were co-extracted from about 20-30 mg of unsorted bulk tissue. Patients underwent resection of primary liver carcinoma. Production of TCR beta cDNA used approximately 0.45 ug total RNA together with a constant-region primer. Three nested multiplex PCR rounds of slightly modified ARM-PCR generated TCR beta libraries. Each of the first two PCR rounds ran nine to ten cycles with TRBV1-TRBV30 forward and C-beta reverse primers. TCRdb reprocessed the multiplex PCR reads via MiXCR and lists one record per CDR3 protein. The table includes about 200,000 distinct CDR3 sequences, around 85% detected once. CDR3 length equals 14 residues. CDR1 and CDR2 from the germline V gene are SGHRS and YFSETQ.

Sequencing was performed on tumor tissue from primary liver carcinoma. The V gene is TRBV5-1, the J gene TRBJ2-3; D tentatively fits TRBD1 or TRBD2 (6 bases each). This clonotype was sampled from a man aged 35-49 years with primary liver carcinoma and hepatitis B virus infection. The CDR3 loop is CASSRQEGTDTQNF. The DNA of the CDR3 is TGCGCCAGCAGCCGACAGGAGGGCACAGATACGCAGAATTTT. Looking up the rest from reference TRBV5-1 and TRBJ2-3 gives the full variable domain: KAGVTQTPRYLIKTRGQQVTLSCSPISGHRSVSWYQQTPGQGLQFLFEYFSETQRNKGNFPGRFSGRQFSNSRSEMNVSTLELGDSALYLCASSRQEGTDTQNFGPGTRLTVL.